This entry is about one T cell receptor (beta chain). The antigen remains unidentified. The entry originates in a study of vaccination effects on CD4 cells after COVID-19. Points from the study as a whole: In the late period after vaccination, infection- and vaccine-induced clones contracted markedly. Convalescent patients were few in the study, and early post-infection timepoints were absent. Vaccine-induced clones in healthy vaccinees cross-reacted with common cold coronaviruses in only 1 of 255 cases.

Sequencing was performed with immunoSEQ multiplex PCR; in TCRdb, only in-frame clones are kept and a portion is missing. The data contain 23,000 or so clones, approximately 73% of them singletons. Antigen-specific CD4+ T cells were expanded (with viral peptide pools) by the ViraFEST assay ahead of sequencing. Culture proceeded for about ten days, and CD4+ T cells were then isolated. Half the medium was swapped for IL-2 medium on days 3 and 7. The sequence was obtained from a human donor who received a COVID-19 vaccine. The sequenced sample was CD4+ T cells from PBMCs cultured with HCoV-229E spike peptides, obtained before COVID-19 vaccination.

CDR3 nucleotide sequence: TGTGCCACCAGCAGAGATCTCTTTATTTCGGGACAGGTTATCGATACGCAGTATTTT. Translating gives CATSRDLFISGQVIDTQYF. The chain combines TRBV15 with TRBJ2-3; 8 nucleotides match TRBD1. The J segment lost 6 bases and the V segment lost 0 bases, leaving 17 bases of the junction unmatched. This CDR3 region has 19 residues. Germline V gives CDR1 LNHNV, CDR2 YYDKDF (reference sequence).